This T cell receptor beta chain comes out of a study of technical replicates of blood from several donors. Sequenced by immunoSEQ multiplex PCR; TCRdb stores in-frame clones only, minus some. The sample has about 97,000 clones, roughly 95% seen once. Trimming stripped 5 bases from V and 1 base from J, with 14 bases between. Germline V gene data show CDR1 as MNHEY and CDR2 as SVGAGI. The CDR3 runs 15 residues. This clonotype originated in a human donor in good health. Sequencing was done on a sample of T cells isolated from PBMCs. The chain carries TRBV6-5 and TRBJ1-1; D not resolved. For the CDR3, the DNA is TGTGCCAGCAGTATGGAGGGAGGCCGGAACACTGAAGCTTTCTTT. This translates into CASSMEGGRNTEAFF.